Listed below are T cell receptor beta chains from one sample, sequenced in a study of blood T cells in healthy people across ages. TCRdb processed the 5' RACE reads anew with MiXCR; each CDR3 protein has one entry. The sample shows 850,000 to 950,000 distinct CDR3 sequences, around 28% of them seen only once. What was sequenced was blood. The receptor source for this set is a woman of 80 years or more in good health. Both conserved end residues are part of each CDR3. D genes are given only for firm matches. The size of a clone is reported for some rows only, either as once, few or many, or as a class for expanded clones.

j_call,clone_size,d_call,v_call,cdr3_nt,cdr3_aa
TRBJ2-1,many,TRBD1,TRBV6-1,TGTGCCAGCAGTGTACAGGGGTTCGATGAGCAGTTCTTC,CASSVQGFDEQFF
TRBJ2-7,.,TRBD2,TRBV29-1,TGCAGCGTTGGTCCCAGCGGGAGTCACGAGCAGTACTTC,CSVGPSGSHEQYF
TRBJ2-7,.,.,TRBV7-2,TGTGCCAGCAGCTTAGCGTTTTCCCCTTCCGAGCAGTACTTC,CASSLAFSPSEQYF
TRBJ2-1,many,.,TRBV7-2,TGTGCCAGCAGCTTAGGGGCGGGCCCCAATGAGCAGTTCTTC,CASSLGAGPNEQFF
TRBJ1-2,few,TRBD1,TRBV5-4,TGTGCCAGCAGCGGAGGGGACAGGGCACACGGCTACACCTTC,CASSGGDRAHGYTF
TRBJ2-6,many,.,TRBV2,TGTGCCAGCAGTTTGTTCGGGTCTGGGGCCAACGTCCTGACTTTC,CASSLFGSGANVLTF
TRBJ2-4,many,.,TRBV20-1,TGCAGTGCTATCGGTGGGAACATTCAGTACTTC,CSAIGGNIQYF
TRBJ2-1,.,TRBD2,TRBV20-1,TGCAGTGCTTTTAGCGGGGAGGGCTTCAATAGGGAGCAGTTCTTC,CSAFSGEGFNREQFF
TRBJ2-5,.,.,TRBV30,TGTGCCTGGAGTGCACCTGGCTTGGGGGGTGGCTCCTACGGGCAGTACTTC,CAWSAPGLGGGSYGQYF
TRBJ2-3,few,.,TRBV24-1,TGTGCCACCAGTGATCGTGCCCGGGTCGGTAGCCGGGCAGATACGCAGTATTTT,CATSDRARVGSRADTQYF
TRBJ2-1,many,.,TRBV5-1,TGCGCCAGCAGCCCGGGGCGGCGGACTGACAATGAGCAGTTCTTC,CASSPGRRTDNEQFF
TRBJ1-1,many,.,TRBV28,TGTGCCAGCAGTGATATCCGTGGCACTGAAGCTTTCTTT,CASSDIRGTEAFF
TRBJ1-4,.,.,TRBV20-1,TGCAGTGCTAGCACAGGGTTAGAGGAAAAACTGTTTTTT,CSASTGLEEKLFF
TRBJ2-5,many,.,TRBV20-1,TGCAGTGCTAGAGGAAATGGAGAGACCCAGTACTTC,CSARGNGETQYF
TRBJ1-2,.,.,TRBV19,TGTGCCAGTAGTATTCAGGATTCTACCTATGGCTACACCTTC,CASSIQDSTYGYTF
TRBJ1-1,.,.,TRBV5-1,TGCGCCAGCAGCTTGGTGAGTCCGCTGAACACTGAAGCTTTCTTT,CASSLVSPLNTEAFF
TRBJ1-5,.,.,TRBV30,TGTGCCTGGAGTGCGGGGAAAAGATCACTGATTAGCAATCAGCCCCAGCATTTT,CAWSAGKRSLISNQPQHF
TRBJ2-7,many,TRBD2,TRBV6-4,TGTGCCAGCAGTGAGGCGGGGGAGCACTCCTACGAGCAGTACTTC,CASSEAGEHSYEQYF
TRBJ2-7,.,.,TRBV19,TGTGCCAGTAGTACGGCCGGGACACAGGGCTACGAGCAGTACTTC,CASSTAGTQGYEQYF
TRBJ2-5,.,TRBD2,TRBV3-1,TGTGCCAGCAGCCCCCTTGGGAGCGGGGCCGGGGGGACCCAGTACTTC,CASSPLGSGAGGTQYF
TRBJ2-3,.,.,TRBV12-3/TRBV12-4,TGTGCCAGTAGGGCACAAAGTGTTGCAATCACAGATACGCAGTATTTT,CASRAQSVAITDTQYF
TRBJ2-5,.,.,TRBV4-1,TGCGCCAGCAGCCGGCGAGTGGGAGAAGAGACCCAGTACTTC,CASSRRVGEETQYF
TRBJ2-4,many,.,TRBV7-2,TGTGCCAGCAGCTTCAACGGGGGTAAAAACATTCAGTACTTC,CASSFNGGKNIQYF
TRBJ1-1,.,.,TRBV7-2,TGTGCCAGCAGCTTAGAAGGTCGCAGGGGCCTGAACACTGAAGCTTTCTTT,CASSLEGRRGLNTEAFF
TRBJ2-2,few,TRBD2,TRBV12-3/TRBV12-4,TGTGCCAGCAGTGTTCGGGGGGGGAACACCGGGGAGCTGTTTTTT,CASSVRGGNTGELFF
TRBJ2-7,once,.,TRBV28,TGTGCCATTGGGACAACTCCGACCTACGAGCAGTACTTC,CAIGTTPTYEQYF
TRBJ2-5,many,.,TRBV7-9,TGTGCCAGCAGCTCTAGGGGCCGGGAGACCCAGTACTTC,CASSSRGRETQYF
TRBJ1-2,.,TRBD1,TRBV15,TGTGCCACCAGCAGTTCGACAGGGCTGAACTATGGCTACACCTTC,CATSSSTGLNYGYTF
TRBJ1-3,.,TRBD1,TRBV29-1,TGCAGCGCGGCGGACAGGGACTCTGGAAACACCATATATTTT,CSAADRDSGNTIYF
TRBJ1-1,.,.,TRBV12-3/TRBV12-4,TGTGCCAGCACCAATTTTCGGCAAAGAGTGAACACTGAAGCTTTCTTT,CASTNFRQRVNTEAFF
TRBJ1-2,many,TRBD1,TRBV7-2,TGTGCCAGCAGCTTAGTGGGGACAGGGGGCTCTAACTATGGCTACACCTTC,CASSLVGTGGSNYGYTF
TRBJ2-1,.,.,TRBV5-1,TGCGCCAGCAGCTTGGATTCGCGGAATGAGCAGTTCTTC,CASSLDSRNEQFF
TRBJ2-6,many,.,TRBV2,TGTGCCAGCAAAGGGGCCGGGGCCAACGTCCTGACTTTC,CASKGAGANVLTF
TRBJ2-2,many,TRBD2,TRBV7-6,TGTGCCAGCAGCTTCGGAGCTGGGAGGGACACCGGGGAGCTGTTTTTT,CASSFGAGRDTGELFF
TRBJ2-2,few,.,TRBV4-3,TGCGCCAGCAGCCAAGATTGGATCCCTAACACCGGGGAGCTGTTTTTT,CASSQDWIPNTGELFF